A single sample is the source of the 21 T cell receptor beta chains below, sequenced in a study of blood T cell repertoires in COVID-19. TCRdb keeps only in-frame clones here, not all; method: immunoSEQ multiplex PCR. In the table there are about 240,000 clones, 87% of which are singletons. The sequenced sample was peripheral blood. The receptors were sampled from a man aged 55-75 years who had recovered from COVID-19.

This chain connects TRBV7-9 to TRBJ2-1; TRBD2 matches 7 bases. Germline loops: CDR1 SEHNR, CDR2 FQNEAQ (reference sequence). V lost 5 bases, J lost 12 bases, and 7 bases stayed unmatched. The CDR3 loop spans 12 amino acids. The CDR3 bases are TGTGCCAGCAGCCTGGAACGGACTAGGCAGTTCTTC. Amino acid sequence: CASSLERTRQFF.

The V gene is TRBV19, the J gene TRBJ1-5, with TRBD1 matching 8 bases. This CDR3 has 16 residues. The V segment lost 7 bases and the J segment 0 bases; nucleotides outside the gene matches: 8. CDR1 and CDR2 (germline): LNHDA, SQIVND (reference sequence). In DNA form, the CDR3 reads TGTGCCAGTAACCAAAGGACAGGGAGTAGCAATCAGCCCCAGCATTTT. Protein product: CASNQRTGSSNQPQHF.

A remark on this clone: Distinct nucleotide sequences in the sample also encode this CDR3. The J gene is TRBJ1-2, the V gene TRBV5-1, with a possible D match to TRBD1 (5 bases). The CDR3 has 14 amino acids. Germline-derived CDR1 and CDR2 are SGHRS and YFSETQ. Deletions cut 0 bases from V and 1 base from J, with 7 bases between. CDR3 coding DNA: TGCGCCAGCAGCTTGGGGCAGGGTAACTATGGCTACACCTTC. This codes for CASSLGQGNYGYTF. The full variable domain, rest sourced from reference TRBV5-1 and TRBJ1-2, is KAGVTQTPRYLIKTRGQQVTLSCSPISGHRSVSWYQQTPGQGLQFLFEYFSETQRNKGNFPGRFSGRQFSNSRSEMNVSTLELGDSALYLCASSLGQGNYGYTFGSGTRLTVV.

The chain couples TRBV10-3 to TRBJ1-2; possible D gene TRBD1, 6 bases. The CDR3 consists of 17 residues. The V end was cut by 0 bases, the J end by 5 bases, with 19 bases between. The germline V gene has CDR1 ENHRY and CDR2 SYGVKD. The CDR3 loop reads CAISESAGALKIYGYTF. The DNA of the CDR3 is TGTGCCATCAGTGAGTCGGCAGGGGCGCTAAAAATTTATGGCTACACCTTC.

This sequence joins TRBV6-5 and TRBJ1-6, with 8 bases that match TRBD1. CDR3 size: 16 residues. V lost 2 bases and J lost 4; bases outside the gene matches: 4. CDR1 and CDR2 from the germline V gene are MNHEY and SVGAGI. The CDR3 loop reads CASSYAGGAYNSPLHF. The DNA of the CDR3 is TGTGCCAGCAGTTACGCAGGGGGCGCTTATAATTCACCCCTCCACTTT.

In this sample, this clone turned up a few times. The rearrangement uses TRBV6-6 and TRBJ2-6, with 8 bases matching TRBD2. CDR1 and CDR2 from the germline V gene are MNHNY and SVGAGI (reference sequence). The CDR3 has 15 amino acids. V gave up 8 bases and J gave up 0 bases; unmatched junction bases: 3. Written as DNA, the CDR3 is TGTGCCAGCGTAGCGGGGAGCTCTGGGGCCAACGTCCTGACTTTC. It encodes CASVAGSSGANVLTF.

The gene calls are TRBV30 and TRBJ1-4, with 9 positions matching TRBD1. The CDR3 totals 13 residues. J gave up 10 bases and V 1 base, and 4 bases lay outside the gene matches. Germline CDR1 and CDR2: GTSNPN and SVGIG (reference sequence). The CDR3 sequence: CAWSGQGGGKLFF. As DNA, the CDR3 is TGTGCCTGGAGTGGACAGGGGGGAGGAAAACTGTTTTTT.

The chain links TRBV5-4 to TRBJ1-3; TRBD1 is a possible D gene (5 bases). Trimming took 0 bases from V and 2 from J, leaving 9 bases between them. The CDR3 consists of 15 residues. Germline CDR1 SGHNT, CDR2 YYREEE (reference sequence). The CDR3, as DNA: TGTGCCAGCAGCTTGGGGCTAGGGGCTGGAAACACCATATATTTT. This translates into CASSLGLGAGNTIYF.

The chain uses TRBV25-1 and TRBJ2-6; no reliable D call. Trimming pared 4 bases from V and 0 bases from J, leaving 10 bases between. The length of the CDR3 is 16 residues. The germline gives CDR1 MGHDK, CDR2 SYGVNS. The CDR3, as DNA: TGTGCCAGCAGTGGAGAAGCCCGCTCTGGGGCCAACGTCCTGACTTTC. Encoded protein: CASSGEARSGANVLTF.

This chain uses TRBV20-1 with TRBJ2-1, with 9 bases lining up with TRBD2. Germline CDR1 reads DFQATT; CDR2 reads SNEGSKA (reference sequence). V lost 3 bases, J lost 4 bases, and 7 bases stayed unmatched. This CDR3 has 15 residues. As DNA, the CDR3 is TGCAGTGCTAGTAGTCTAGCGGGGCCTTACAATGAGCAGTTCTTC. Translated: CSASSLAGPYNEQFF.

This chain connects TRBV14 to TRBJ1-6; unclear D gene. With 1 base removed from V and 12 bases from J, the gap between germline ends came to 4 bases. The CDR3 has 11 amino acids. The germline V gene encodes CDR1 SGHDN and CDR2 FVKESK. Written as DNA, the CDR3 is TGTGCCAGCAGCCAAGGAGGACCCCTCCACTTT. The encoded protein is CASSQGGPLHF.

This clone was seen just once. This chain links TRBV5-1 with TRBJ2-4; possible D gene TRBD1, 5 bases. V lost 4 bases and J lost 2, with 16 bases in between. This CDR3 has 16 residues. Germline V gene lookup returns CDR1 SGHRS and CDR2 YFSETQ. CDR3 amino acids: CASSPLQGFPKNIQYF. CDR3 sequence (DNA): TGCGCCAGCAGCCCCCTCCAGGGCTTTCCCAAAAACATTCAGTACTTC.

The CDR3 nucleotides are TGCAGCGTTGAAGAGGCAGGGTCGGGCACTGAAGCTTTCTTT. This sequence encodes CSVEEAGSGTEAFF. The chain carries TRBV29-1 and TRBJ1-1; tentative D call: TRBD1 (5 bases). Trimming shortened V by 0 bases and J by 4 bases, and 12 bases separated the two germline ends. CDR3 length: 14 residues. The V gene's germline CDR1 is SQVTM and CDR2 ANQGSEA. The full variable domain, rest sourced from reference TRBV29-1 and TRBJ1-1, is SAVISQKPSRDICQRGTSLTIQCQVDSQVTMMFWYRQQPGQSLTLIATANQGSEATYESGFVIDKFPISRPNLTFSTLTVSNMSPEDSSIYLCSVEEAGSGTEAFFGQGTRLTVV.

This clone has more than one count but fewer than ten. The rearrangement joins TRBV5-8 to TRBJ2-3; the D gene is possibly TRBD2 (6 bases). The germline V gene has CDR1 SGHTS and CDR2 YDEGEE. The CDR3 runs 15 residues. Trimming pared 1 base from V and 4 bases from J, leaving 13 bases between. CDR3 amino acids: CASSLYQGGADTQYF. CDR3 sequence (DNA): TGTGCCAGCAGCTTGTACCAGGGAGGCGCAGATACGCAGTATTTT.

The chain uses TRBV7-9 and TRBJ1-1; D might be TRBD1 (5 bases). Germline CDR1 reads SEHNR; CDR2 reads FQNEAQ (reference sequence). The V end was cut by 9 bases, the J end by 1 base, with 12 bases between. The CDR3 runs to 13 residues. CDR3: CASVDSPNTEAFF. The CDR3 DNA sequence: TGTGCCAGTGTCGACAGCCCGAACACTGAAGCTTTCTTT.

V and J are TRBV5-5 and TRBJ1-2; no definite D call. Germline values: CDR1 SGHKS, CDR2 YYEKEE (reference sequence). The CDR3 runs 15 residues. V was trimmed by 4 bases and J by 0 bases, leaving 13 bases between them. This CDR3 is CASSLEGVPNYGYTF. CDR3 DNA: TGTGCCAGCAGCCTGGAGGGAGTCCCTAACTATGGCTACACCTTC.

The chain is built from TRBV7-8 and TRBJ2-5; D may be TRBD2 (5 bases). V shed 1 base and J shed 1 base, with 10 bases lying between them. The CDR3 length is 15 residues. CDR1 is SGHVS, CDR2 FQNEAQ, per germline. This CDR3 reads CASSLGRALQETQYF. CDR3 nucleotides: TGTGCCAGCAGCTTAGGGCGGGCCCTCCAAGAGACCCAGTACTTC.

This clone occurred a few times. The chain is built from TRBV7-9 and TRBJ2-2; D not certain. The V gene's germline CDR1 is SEHNR and CDR2 FQNEAQ (reference sequence). V was cut by 3 bases and J by 6 bases, with 11 bases left in between. The CDR3 spans 14 residues. In DNA, the CDR3 is TGTGCCAGCAGCTTGGTCGAGATGTCCGGGGAGCTGTTTTTT. Encoded protein: CASSLVEMSGELFF.

The chain uses TRBV6-5 and TRBJ1-4; the D gene is possibly TRBD1 (6 bases). The CDR3 is 14 residues long. Germline V lookup: CDR1 MNHEY, CDR2 SVGAGI. The V end was cut by 2 bases, the J end by 6 bases, with 10 bases between. The CDR3 loop reads CASSYRDTYEKLFF. CDR3 DNA sequence: TGTGCCAGCAGTTACCGGGACACCTATGAAAAACTGTTTTTT.

The CDR3 region is CASSPSVGVTDTQYF. CDR3 DNA: TGTGCCAGCTCACCCTCAGTCGGGGTCACAGATACGCAGTATTTT. This chain links TRBV18 with TRBJ2-3; a possible D gene is TRBD2 (5 bases). Between the trimmed V and J ends, which lost 3 bases and 2 bases, there was a span of 12 bases. The CDR3 is 15 residues long. Looked up from germline, CDR1 is KGHSH and CDR2 is LQKENI.

V is TRBV6-2 or TRBV6-3 and J is TRBJ1-2; 8 positions match TRBD1. Germline CDR1 is MNHEY and CDR2 is SVGEGT. The CDR3 has 15 residues. V shed 5 bases and J 1 base; nucleotides not matched to a gene: 6. The CDR3 coding sequence is TGTGCCAGCAGTGGCCCGACAGGGGATAACTATGGCTACACCTTC. Its translation: CASSGPTGDNYGYTF.